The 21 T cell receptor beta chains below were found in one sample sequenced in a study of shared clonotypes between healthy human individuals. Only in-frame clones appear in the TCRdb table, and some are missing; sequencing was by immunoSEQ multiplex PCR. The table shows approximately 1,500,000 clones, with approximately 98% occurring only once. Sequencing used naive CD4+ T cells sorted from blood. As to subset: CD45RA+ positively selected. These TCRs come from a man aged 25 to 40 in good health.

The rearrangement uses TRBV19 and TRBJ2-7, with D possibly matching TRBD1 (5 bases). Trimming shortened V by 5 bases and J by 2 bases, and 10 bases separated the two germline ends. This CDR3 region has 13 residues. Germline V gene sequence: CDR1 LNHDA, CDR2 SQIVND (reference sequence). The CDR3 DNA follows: TGTGCCAGTAGTGGGGCTGATACCTACGAGCAGTACTTC. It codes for CASSGADTYEQYF.

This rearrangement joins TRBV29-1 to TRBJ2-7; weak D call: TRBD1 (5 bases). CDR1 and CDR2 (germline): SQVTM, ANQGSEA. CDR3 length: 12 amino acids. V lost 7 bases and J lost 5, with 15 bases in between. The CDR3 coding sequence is TGCAGCGCCGGACAAGGTTTAAACGAGCAGTACTTC. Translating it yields CSAGQGLNEQYF.

CDR3 coding DNA: TGTGCCAGCAGTTTACCTTACTACGAGCAGTACTTC. This codes for CASSLPYYEQYF. The chain is built from TRBV27 and TRBJ2-7, with D unclear. Per germline, CDR1 MNHEY and CDR2 SMNVEV (reference sequence). CDR3 length equals 12 residues. V was pared by 2 bases and J by 3 bases, with 5 bases between.

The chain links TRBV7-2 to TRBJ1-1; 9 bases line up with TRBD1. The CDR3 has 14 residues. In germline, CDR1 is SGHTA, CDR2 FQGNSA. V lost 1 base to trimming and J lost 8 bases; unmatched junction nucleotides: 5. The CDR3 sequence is CASSLGGGQGEAFF. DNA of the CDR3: TGTGCCAGCAGCTTAGGAGGGGGACAGGGAGAAGCTTTCTTT.

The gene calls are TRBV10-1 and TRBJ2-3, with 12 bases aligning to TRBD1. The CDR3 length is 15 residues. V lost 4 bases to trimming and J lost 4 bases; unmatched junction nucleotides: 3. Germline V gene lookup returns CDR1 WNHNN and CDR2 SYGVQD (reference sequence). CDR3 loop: CASSAGTGGPDTQYF. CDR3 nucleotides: TGCGCCAGCAGTGCCGGGACAGGGGGCCCAGATACGCAGTATTTT.

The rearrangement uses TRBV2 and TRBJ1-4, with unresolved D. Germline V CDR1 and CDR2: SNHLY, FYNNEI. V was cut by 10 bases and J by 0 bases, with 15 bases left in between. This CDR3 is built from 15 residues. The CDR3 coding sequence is TGTGCCACCGGGAACGCAATTGCAACTAATGAAAAACTGTTTTTT. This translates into CATGNAIATNEKLFF.

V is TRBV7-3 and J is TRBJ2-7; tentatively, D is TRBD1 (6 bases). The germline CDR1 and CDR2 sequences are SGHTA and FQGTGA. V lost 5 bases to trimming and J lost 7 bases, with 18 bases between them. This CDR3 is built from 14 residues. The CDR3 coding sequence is TGTGCCAGCAGCCCTCGAGCAGGGGTAGGGGAGCAGTACTTC. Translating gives CASSPRAGVGEQYF.

The CDR3: CASSSGQMDTQYF. In DNA, the CDR3 is TGTGCCAGCAGCTCCGGACAGATGGATACGCAGTATTTT. The chain has TRBV7-3 and TRBJ2-3; tentatively, D is TRBD1 (6 bases). This CDR3 comprises 13 residues. With 4 bases removed from V and 6 bases from J, the gap between germline ends came to 11 bases. Germline V lookup: CDR1 SGHTA, CDR2 FQGTGA.

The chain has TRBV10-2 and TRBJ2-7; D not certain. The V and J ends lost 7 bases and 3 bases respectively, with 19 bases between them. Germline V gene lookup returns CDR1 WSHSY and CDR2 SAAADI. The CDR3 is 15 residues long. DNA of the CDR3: TGCGCCAGCACCCCGACCCAGGCGACCAACTACGAGCAGTACTTC. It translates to CASTPTQATNYEQYF.

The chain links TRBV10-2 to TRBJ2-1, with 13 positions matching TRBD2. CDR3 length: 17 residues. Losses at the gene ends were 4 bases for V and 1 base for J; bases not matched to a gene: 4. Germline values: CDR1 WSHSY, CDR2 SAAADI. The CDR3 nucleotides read TGCGCCAGCAGTGGGACTAGCGGGAGAGGATCCTACAATGAGCAGTTCTTC. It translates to CASSGTSGRGSYNEQFF.

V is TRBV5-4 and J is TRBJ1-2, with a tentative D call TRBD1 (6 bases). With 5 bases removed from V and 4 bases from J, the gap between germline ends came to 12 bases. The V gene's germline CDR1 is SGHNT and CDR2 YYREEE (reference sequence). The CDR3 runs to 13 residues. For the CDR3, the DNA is TGTGCCAGCAGTGGGGGGCGAGGCTATGGCTACACCTTC. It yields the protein CASSGGRGYGYTF. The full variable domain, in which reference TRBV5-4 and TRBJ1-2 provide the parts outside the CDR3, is ETGVTQSPTHLIKTRGQQVTLRCSSQSGHNTVSWYQQALGQGPQFIFQYYREEENGRGNFPPRFSGLQFPNYSSELNVNALELDDSALYLCASSGGRGYGYTFGSGTRLTVV.

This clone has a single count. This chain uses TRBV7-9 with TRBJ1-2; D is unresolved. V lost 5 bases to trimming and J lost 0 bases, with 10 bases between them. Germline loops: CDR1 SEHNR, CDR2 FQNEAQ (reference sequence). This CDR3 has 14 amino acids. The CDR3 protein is CASSLPLTNYGYTF. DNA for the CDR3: TGTGCCAGCAGCCTTCCGTTGACTAACTATGGCTACACCTTC.

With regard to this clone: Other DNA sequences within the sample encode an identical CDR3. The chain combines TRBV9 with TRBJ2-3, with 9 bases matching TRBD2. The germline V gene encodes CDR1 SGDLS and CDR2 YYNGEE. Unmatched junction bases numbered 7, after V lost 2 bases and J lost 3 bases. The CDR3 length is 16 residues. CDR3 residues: CASSVLAGVGTDTQYF. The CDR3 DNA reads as TGTGCCAGCAGCGTGTTAGCGGGAGTGGGGACAGATACGCAGTATTTT.

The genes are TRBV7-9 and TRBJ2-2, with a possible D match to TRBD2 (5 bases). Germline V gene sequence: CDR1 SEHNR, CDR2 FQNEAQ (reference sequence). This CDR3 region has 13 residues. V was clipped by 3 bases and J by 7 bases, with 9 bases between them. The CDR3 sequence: CASSFGLVGELFF. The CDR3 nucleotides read TGTGCCAGCAGCTTTGGACTGGTCGGGGAGCTGTTTTTT.

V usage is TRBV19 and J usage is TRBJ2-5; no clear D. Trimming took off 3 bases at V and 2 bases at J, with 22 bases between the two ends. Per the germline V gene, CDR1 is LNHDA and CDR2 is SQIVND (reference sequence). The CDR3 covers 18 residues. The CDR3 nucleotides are TGTGCCAGTAGTATCGACTTCATGGGCCAAGACATTCAAGAGACCCAGTACTTC. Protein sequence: CASSIDFMGQDIQETQYF.

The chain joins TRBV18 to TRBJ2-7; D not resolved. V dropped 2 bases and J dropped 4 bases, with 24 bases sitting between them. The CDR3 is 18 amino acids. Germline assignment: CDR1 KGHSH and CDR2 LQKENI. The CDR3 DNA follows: TGTGCCAGCTCACCAGGAACGGTTACTCCTGAGACCCTATACGAGCAGTACTTC. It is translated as CASSPGTVTPETLYEQYF.

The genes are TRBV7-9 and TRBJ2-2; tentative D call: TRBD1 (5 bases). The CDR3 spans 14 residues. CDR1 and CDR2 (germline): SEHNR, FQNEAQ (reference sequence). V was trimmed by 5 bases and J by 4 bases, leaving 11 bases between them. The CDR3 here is CASSHDSFTGELFF. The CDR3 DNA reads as TGTGCCAGCAGCCATGACAGCTTCACCGGGGAGCTGTTTTTT.

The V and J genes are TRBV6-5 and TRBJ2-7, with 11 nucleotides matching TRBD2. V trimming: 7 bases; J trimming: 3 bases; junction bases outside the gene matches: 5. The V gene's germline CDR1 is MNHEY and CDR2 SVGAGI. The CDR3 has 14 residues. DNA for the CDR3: TGTGCCAGCACAGTAGCGGGAGGGTACTACGAGCAGTACTTC. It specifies CASTVAGGYYEQYF.

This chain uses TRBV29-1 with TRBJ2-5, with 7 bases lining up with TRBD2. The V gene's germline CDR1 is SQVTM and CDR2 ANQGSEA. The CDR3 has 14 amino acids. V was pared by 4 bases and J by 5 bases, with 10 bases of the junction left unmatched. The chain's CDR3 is CSVGIPPSGETQYF. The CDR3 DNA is TGCAGCGTTGGGATACCCCCTAGCGGTGAGACCCAGTACTTC.

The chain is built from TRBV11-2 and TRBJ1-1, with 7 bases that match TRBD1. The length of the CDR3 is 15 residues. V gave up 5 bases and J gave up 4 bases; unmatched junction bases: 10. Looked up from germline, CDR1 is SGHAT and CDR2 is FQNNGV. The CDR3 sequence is CASSPGTDKFTEAFF. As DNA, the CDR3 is TGTGCCAGCAGCCCCGGGACAGATAAGTTCACTGAAGCTTTCTTT.

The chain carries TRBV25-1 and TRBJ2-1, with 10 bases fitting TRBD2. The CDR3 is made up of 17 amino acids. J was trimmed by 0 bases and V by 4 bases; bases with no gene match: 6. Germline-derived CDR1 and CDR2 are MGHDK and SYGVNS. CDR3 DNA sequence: TGTGCCAGCAGTGCAACCAGCGGGAGGGGCTCCTACAATGAGCAGTTCTTC. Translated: CASSATSGRGSYNEQFF.